These 29 T cell receptor beta chains originate from one sample sequenced in a study of cytomegalovirus exposure and HLA in healthy donors. Both 60 Vbeta primers and 13 Jbeta primers went into the PCR. Some clones are missing from TCRdb's copy, which holds only in-frame ones; the method was immunoSEQ multiplex PCR. The sample holds roughly 130,000 clones, more than 80% seen once. The sequenced sample was PBMCs. These receptors originate from a woman aged 40 to 50 in good health and CMV-seropositive.

The chain joins TRBV6-1 to TRBJ1-2, with D tentatively TRBD1 (5 bases). CDR3 length equals 13 residues. The germline V gene encodes CDR1 MNHNS and CDR2 SASEGT. Trimming removed 6 bases from V and 5 bases from J, with 13 bases in between. The CDR3, as DNA: TGTGCCAGCAGCTATTCAGGGTCTTATGGCTACACCTTC. It specifies CASSYSGSYGYTF.

The table lists this clone with a count of one. The rearrangement joins TRBV30 to TRBJ1-4; D is unclear. The CDR3 covers 13 residues. V was cut by 4 bases and J by 6 bases, with 12 bases left in between. Looked up from germline, CDR1 is GTSNPN and CDR2 is SVGIG (reference sequence). The CDR3 sequence: CAWNPESHEKLFF. For the CDR3, the DNA is TGTGCCTGGAACCCCGAGAGTCATGAAAAACTGTTTTTT.

This clone appeared a few times. The chain has TRBV25-1 and TRBJ2-3; D is unresolved. Deletions cut 0 bases from V and 4 bases from J, with 14 bases between. The CDR3 spans 16 residues. CDR1 MGHDK and CDR2 SYGVNS come from the germline V gene. In DNA, the CDR3 is TGTGCCAGCAGTGAATACGGTGGCCTAGTGGCAGATACGCAGTATTTT. Translation gives CASSEYGGLVADTQYF.

About this clone: Because the CDR3 is missing its conserved closing phenylalanine or tryptophan, this is likely a read error. The rearrangement joins TRBV5-1 to TRBJ2-2; TRBD2 matches at 11 bases. The CDR3 length is 16 residues. V gave up 3 bases and J gave up 6 bases; unmatched junction bases: 7. From germline, CDR1 is SGHRS and CDR2 YFSETQ. CDR3 DNA: TGCGCCAGCAGCTCTAGCGGGGGGAAGGCCTCCGGGGAGCTGTTTGTT. This gives the protein CASSSSGGKASGELFV.

Worth noting for this clone: The CDR3 does not close with the conserved phenylalanine or tryptophan, likely indicating a read error. V is TRBV7-2 and J is TRBJ2-7, with 7 bases identical to TRBD2. V dropped 5 bases and J dropped 3; count of bases not matched to a gene: 10. Germline CDR1 reads SGHTA; CDR2 reads FQGNSA. The CDR3 is made up of 15 amino acids. DNA of the CDR3: TGTGCCAGCAGCACAGAGGCGGGAGCAGGCTACGAGCAGTACCTC. As protein: CASSTEAGAGYEQYL.

The J gene is TRBJ1-1, the V gene TRBV6-5; 7 bases are shared with TRBD1. The CDR3 length is 13 residues. Trimming at V came to 5 bases and at J to 6 bases, leaving 6 bases not matched to a gene. CDR1 MNHEY and CDR2 SVGAGI come from the germline V gene. For the CDR3, the DNA is TGTGCCAGCAGTAGGACAGGAGTTCCTGAAGCTTTCTTT. It is translated as CASSRTGVPEAFF.

V usage is TRBV7-6 and J usage is TRBJ1-1, with 7 bases fitting TRBD1. This CDR3 is 15 amino acids long. The J segment lost 1 base and the V segment lost 5 bases, leaving 7 bases of the junction unmatched. CDR1 is SGHVS, CDR2 FNYEAQ, per germline. The chain's CDR3 is CASSPEQGWNTEAFF. The DNA of the CDR3 is TGTGCCAGCAGCCCTGAACAGGGGTGGAACACTGAAGCTTTCTTT.

The genes are TRBV10-3 and TRBJ1-2, with TRBD1 as a possible D gene (5 bases). The CDR3 runs 13 residues. Deletions cut 6 bases from V and 4 bases from J, with 12 bases between. The germline V gene encodes CDR1 ENHRY and CDR2 SYGVKD. The CDR3 region has the DNA TGTGCCATCAGCCCCGGGGGAGCCTATGGCTACACCTTC. As protein: CAISPGGAYGYTF.

This chain joins TRBV28 and TRBJ2-7; 9 bases are shared with TRBD1. The V gene end was trimmed by 6 bases and the J gene end by 6 bases; junction bases not matched to a gene: 9. CDR3 size: 14 residues. CDR1 is MDHEN and CDR2 is SYDVKM in the germline V gene. The CDR3 DNA reads TGTGCCAGCAGATCCGGGACAGGGTCGGGCGAGCAGTACTTC. Protein sequence: CASRSGTGSGEQYF.

The rearrangement uses TRBV9 and TRBJ2-5; 11 bases agree with TRBD1. In germline, CDR1 is SGDLS, CDR2 YYNGEE. This CDR3 region has 16 residues. J was trimmed by 5 bases and V by 4 bases; bases with no gene match: 10. The CDR3 loop reads CASSPPWGQGDETQYF. The DNA for the CDR3 is TGTGCCAGCAGCCCACCGTGGGGACAGGGGGACGAGACCCAGTACTTC.

This sequence joins TRBV29-1 and TRBJ2-7; 9 bases agree with TRBD1. Germline trimming cut 3 bases from V and 4 bases from J; bases unmatched to any gene: 10. CDR3 size: 15 residues. Germline V lookup: CDR1 SQVTM, CDR2 ANQGSEA. The CDR3 here is CSVDNQQGANYEQYF. In DNA form, the CDR3 reads TGCAGCGTTGACAACCAACAGGGGGCGAATTACGAGCAGTACTTC.

The chain joins TRBV9 to TRBJ1-2, with 7 bases lining up with TRBD1. This CDR3 spans 15 amino acids. Germline CDR1 SGDLS, CDR2 YYNGEE. The V gene end was trimmed by 0 bases and the J gene end by 2 bases; junction bases not matched to a gene: 4. CDR3 DNA sequence: TGTGCCAGCAGCGTAGTAGCCAGGGGGAACTATGGCTACACCTTC. Protein product: CASSVVARGNYGYTF.

This sequence joins TRBV4-2 and TRBJ1-5, with D tentatively TRBD1 (6 bases). The CDR3 covers 14 residues. Between the trimmed V and J ends, which lost 8 bases and 3 bases, there was a span of 14 bases. The germline V gene has CDR1 LGHNA and CDR2 YNFKEQ. CDR3 DNA sequence: TGTGCCAGCGGCGGGGGGGCGGCCAATCAGCCCCAGCATTTT. Translating it yields CASGGGAANQPQHF.

This clone was detected only a few times. The chain links TRBV27 to TRBJ1-2, with 8 bases aligning to TRBD1. Per the germline V gene, CDR1 is MNHEY and CDR2 is SMNVEV (reference sequence). The CDR3 loop spans 14 amino acids. With 2 bases clipped from V and 4 bases from J, the junction kept 3 bases outside the gene matches. Here the CDR3 reads CASSLGQGGYGYTF. The DNA for the CDR3 is TGTGCCAGCAGTTTAGGACAGGGAGGCTATGGCTACACCTTC.

The gene calls are TRBV6-1 and TRBJ1-1; D call uncertain. The CDR3 totals 13 residues. Trimming removed 4 bases at V and 4 bases at J, with 10 bases between. CDR1 and CDR2 (germline): MNHNS, SASEGT. CDR3 nucleotides: TGTGCCAGCAGTGGTGATATGGCCACTGAAGCTTTCTTT. It translates to CASSGDMATEAFF.

This rearrangement joins TRBV5-4 to TRBJ1-2; 10 bases are a match to TRBD1. Germline-derived CDR1 and CDR2 are SGHNT and YYREEE (reference sequence). The V and J ends lost 3 bases and 6 bases, in that order; junction bases with no gene match: 2. This CDR3 spans 13 amino acids. The CDR3 DNA reads as TGTGCCAGCAGCTGGGGGACAGGGGATGGCTACACCTTC. Encoded protein: CASSWGTGDGYTF.

The chain links TRBV5-6 to TRBJ2-5; 7 bases are shared with TRBD2. The J call is doubtful: the DNA matches TRBJ2-7 better. Germline CDR1 is SGHDT and CDR2 is YYEEEE. CDR3 length: 14 residues. The CDR3 DNA is TGTGCCAGCAGCTTTGCTAGCGGTTCCTACGAGCAGTACTTC. Its translation: CASSFASGSYEQYF.

This clone was found once. The V and J genes are TRBV5-4 and TRBJ2-3; no clear D gene. This CDR3 contains 15 residues. Deletions cut 1 base from V and 1 base from J, with 10 bases between. The germline CDR1 and CDR2 sequences are SGHNT and YYREEE (reference sequence). The CDR3 region has the DNA TGTGCCAGCAGCTTGAGCCAGGTCCGCACAGATACGCAGTATTTT. Residues: CASSLSQVRTDTQYF.

The chain recombines TRBV6-4 with TRBJ2-3, with TRBD2 matching 10 bases. CDR1 is MRHNA and CDR2 is SNTAGT in the germline V gene. The CDR3 has 15 amino acids. The junction had 2 bases not matched to a gene; V was cut back by 3 bases and J by 2 bases. The CDR3 DNA reads TGTGCCAGCAGTGAGAGCGGGGGGGCCACAGATACGCAGTATTTT. Translating gives CASSESGGATDTQYF.

The chain joins TRBV9 to TRBJ1-1; the D is unclear. CDR3 length: 15 residues. Trimming removed 0 bases from V and 2 bases from J, with 11 bases in between. Looked up from germline, CDR1 is SGDLS and CDR2 is YYNGEE. CDR3 in amino acids: CASSVVTELNTEAFF. Here the CDR3 DNA reads TGTGCCAGCAGCGTAGTAACAGAACTTAACACTGAAGCTTTCTTT.

The chain carries TRBV7-3 and TRBJ2-2; the match to TRBD2 covers 11 bases. The V and J ends lost 0 bases and 4 bases, in that order; junction bases with no gene match: 1. CDR1 and CDR2 from the germline V gene are SGHTA and FQGTGA. The CDR3 extends over 16 amino acids. DNA for the CDR3: TGTGCCAGCAGCTTAACCGGGACTAGCGGCACCGGGGAGCTGTTTTTT. It specifies CASSLTGTSGTGELFF. The variable domain in full, with the rest retrieved from reference TRBV7-3 and TRBJ2-2, is GAGVSQTPSNKVTEKGKYVELRCDPISGHTALYWYRQSLGQGPEFLIYFQGTGAADDSGLPNDRFFAVRPEGSVSTLKIQRTERGDSAVYLCASSLTGTSGTGELFFGEGSRLTVL.

This clone was observed a handful of times. The junction and the germline gene differ at one end; a read error may be behind it. The V and J genes are TRBV6-4 and TRBJ1-6, with unresolved D. The CDR3 runs to 14 residues. The germline CDR1 and CDR2 sequences are MRHNA and SNTAGT. The CDR3 DNA is TGTGCCAGCCGTGACGGAGGGAATAATTCACCCCTCCACTTT. It yields the protein CASRDGGNNSPLHF.

V is TRBV18 and J is TRBJ2-7; possible D gene TRBD1, 5 bases. The germline CDR1 and CDR2 sequences are KGHSH and LQKENI. Trimming shortened V by 2 bases and J by 1 base, and 12 bases separated the two germline ends. This CDR3 has 15 amino acids. The CDR3 here is CASSPRGRVSYEQYF. The CDR3 region has the DNA TGTGCCAGCTCACCAAGAGGCAGGGTGTCCTACGAGCAGTACTTC.

The J gene is TRBJ1-1, the V gene TRBV7-3; D unresolved. The CDR3 consists of 15 residues. Trimming cost V 5 bases and J 4 bases, with 17 bases left between them. Germline CDR1 and CDR2: SGHTA and FQGTGA. This chain's CDR3 is CASSLEGRGVTEAFF. CDR3 nucleotides: TGTGCCAGCAGCCTAGAAGGTCGCGGAGTCACTGAAGCTTTCTTT.

The chain couples TRBV19 to TRBJ2-7, with 7 bases that match TRBD1. The germline gives CDR1 LNHDA, CDR2 SQIVND (reference sequence). J lost 5 bases, V lost 6 bases, and 16 bases had no gene match. CDR3 length equals 16 residues. In nucleotides, the CDR3 is TGTGCCAGTAGCCACTACCCCACGACAGGGAATAACGAGCAGTACTTC. Amino acids: CASSHYPTTGNNEQYF.

V gene TRBV5-4 combines with J gene TRBJ1-1; TRBD1 matches 7 bases. Germline values: CDR1 SGHNT, CDR2 YYREEE (reference sequence). The CDR3 spans 15 residues. Germline trimming cut 4 bases from V and 2 bases from J; bases unmatched to any gene: 8. CDR3 protein: CASSIDRATNTEAFF. The CDR3, as DNA: TGTGCCAGCAGCATTGACAGGGCCACTAACACTGAAGCTTTCTTT.

This chain joins TRBV5-8 and TRBJ1-5, with unresolved D. Trimming pared 4 bases from V and 6 bases from J, leaving 11 bases between. The CDR3 totals 13 residues. Germline V CDR1 and CDR2: SGHTS, YDEGEE. CDR3 sequence reads: CASSPQEVQPQHF. CDR3 sequence (DNA): TGTGCCAGCAGCCCCCAGGAGGTTCAGCCCCAGCATTTT.

This clone showed up just once. The chain links TRBV4-3 to TRBJ2-1, with a tentative D call TRBD2 (5 bases). The CDR3 has 13 amino acids. Per the germline V gene, CDR1 is LGHNA and CDR2 is YSLEER. V gave up 1 base and J gave up 9 bases, with 10 bases separating them. CDR3 sequence (DNA): TGCGCCAGCAGCCAAGCGTTCGGGGTTGAGCAGTTCTTC. Amino acid sequence: CASSQAFGVEQFF.

V is TRBV13 and J is TRBJ2-5; 16 bases align to TRBD2. The germline CDR1 and CDR2 sequences are PRHDT and FYEKMQ (reference sequence). CDR3 length equals 17 residues. V lost 5 bases, J lost 3 bases, and 6 bases stayed unmatched. CDR3 region: CASSPGTSGGAEETQYF. The CDR3 coding sequence is TGTGCCAGCAGCCCCGGGACTAGCGGGGGGGCCGAAGAGACCCAGTACTTC.